This T cell receptor (beta chain) stems from a study of shared clonotypes between healthy human individuals. The study, taken as a whole, reports: About 5% of naive CD4 clonotypes were common to several donors.

Donors, without exception, were Caucasian adults residing in Nashville, Tennessee. This CDR3 spans 16 amino acids. J gave up 0 bases and V 2 bases, and 3 bases lay outside the gene matches. Germline V gives CDR1 KGHSH, CDR2 LQKENI. On this clone: What it recognizes is unknown.

At the deep level, the assay was run. Using immunoSEQ multiplex PCR, the repertoire was profiled, and TCRdb retains in-frame clones only, with some absent. The top ten clones hold 0.39% of a sample with about 2.3 million clones, approximately 95% of them seen once. The J gene is TRBJ2-2, the V gene TRBV18, with 7 bases lining up with TRBD1. The sequenced material came from naive CD4+ T cells from PBMCs. Sample subset: CD45RA+ positively selected. This clonotype was sampled from a man between 18 and 35 years old in good health. Some clones in this sample may be carry-over from other donors' samples. This CDR3 is CASSPAQGANTGELFF. For the CDR3, the DNA is TGTGCCAGCTCACCAGCGCAGGGGGCGAACACCGGGGAGCTGTTTTTT.